A selection of T cell receptor beta chains follows, all from one sample in a study of cytomegalovirus exposure and HLA in healthy donors. Clones were read by immunoSEQ multiplex PCR, and TCRdb kept only the in-frame ones, dropping some. This table holds 150,000 to 180,000 clones, just over 85% found once. Sequencing was performed on PBMCs. These receptors originate from a human donor in good health. Each CDR3 is given with its conserved first and last residue. A D gene is named only where the DNA matches it firmly. For some rows the clone size is stated as once, few or many, or as a class when expanded; others skip it.

d_gene: TRBD1
abundance: -
v_gene: TRBV7-3
j_gene: TRBJ1-1
CDR3nt: TGTGCCAGCAGCTCCACCAGCGTAACAGGGGGCACTGAAGCTTTCTTT
CDR3aa: CASSSTSVTGGTEAFF

d_gene: -
abundance: -
v_gene: TRBV25-1
j_gene: TRBJ1-2
CDR3nt: TGTGCCAGCAGTGACACAGGATTCCCCACCTATGGCTACACCTTC
CDR3aa: CASSDTGFPTYGYTF

d_gene: -
abundance: -
v_gene: TRBV6-6
j_gene: TRBJ2-2
CDR3nt: TGTGCCAGCAGTTACTACGACGGAGGGGTCGGGGAGCTGTTTTTT
CDR3aa: CASSYYDGGVGELFF

d_gene: TRBD1
abundance: -
v_gene: TRBV23-1
j_gene: TRBJ2-1
CDR3nt: TGCGCCAGCAGTCAAGACAGGGTCCCCTACAATGAGCAGTTCTTC
CDR3aa: CASSQDRVPYNEQFF

d_gene: -
abundance: -
v_gene: TRBV18
j_gene: TRBJ1-1
CDR3nt: TGTGCCAGCTCACCACCAACCGGACAGCCGAACACTGAAGCTTTCTTT
CDR3aa: CASSPPTGQPNTEAFF

d_gene: TRBD2
abundance: few
v_gene: TRBV7-6
j_gene: TRBJ2-1
CDR3nt: TGTGCCAGCAGCTTAGAGGATAGCGGGGACTACAATGAGCAGTTCTTC
CDR3aa: CASSLEDSGDYNEQFF

d_gene: -
abundance: -
v_gene: TRBV7-6
j_gene: TRBJ2-1
CDR3nt: TGTGCCAGCAGCTTAAAGCTTGCGGGCCATGAGCAGTTCTTC
CDR3aa: CASSLKLAGHEQFF

d_gene: TRBD1
abundance: -
v_gene: TRBV29-1
j_gene: TRBJ1-4
CDR3nt: TGCAGCGTTGAGACAGGGCTAAAAGAAAAACTGTTTTTT
CDR3aa: CSVETGLKEKLFF

d_gene: -
abundance: -
v_gene: TRBV5-1
j_gene: TRBJ2-7
CDR3nt: TGCGCCAGCAGCCACAGCCCAGGGAAAGGTGAAGAGCAGTACTTC
CDR3aa: CASSHSPGKGEEQYF

d_gene: -
abundance: -
v_gene: TRBV5-4
j_gene: TRBJ1-6
CDR3nt: TGTGCCAGCAGTAGGGACACGGGGAGCTCCTATAATTCACCCCTCCACTTT
CDR3aa: CASSRDTGSSYNSPLHF

d_gene: -
abundance: -
v_gene: TRBV10-1
j_gene: TRBJ1-4
CDR3nt: TGCGCCAGCAGTGAGTCGGCCAGTAATGAAAAACTGTTTTTT
CDR3aa: CASSESASNEKLFF

d_gene: TRBD1
abundance: -
v_gene: TRBV30
j_gene: TRBJ1-3
CDR3nt: TGTGCCTGGAAGGGGGCAGGGTCTGGAAACACCATATATTTT
CDR3aa: CAWKGAGSGNTIYF

d_gene: -
abundance: -
v_gene: TRBV15
j_gene: TRBJ2-7
CDR3nt: TGTGCCACCAGCAGAGGAGGGGGAGTCGACGAGCAGTACTTC
CDR3aa: CATSRGGGVDEQYF

d_gene: -
abundance: -
v_gene: TRBV27
j_gene: TRBJ2-3
CDR3nt: TGTGCCAGCAGTGCGGGACCCTACCACACAGATACGCAGTATTTT
CDR3aa: CASSAGPYHTDTQYF

d_gene: -
abundance: -
v_gene: TRBV11-2
j_gene: TRBJ2-7
CDR3nt: TGTGCCAGCAGCTTAAGTACAGGGAGCGCACAGTACTTC
CDR3aa: CASSLSTGSAQYF

d_gene: -
abundance: -
v_gene: TRBV7-3
j_gene: TRBJ2-1
CDR3nt: TGTGCCAGCAGCTTAAAGGGGAATGAGCAGTTCTTC
CDR3aa: CASSLKGNEQFF

d_gene: -
abundance: -
v_gene: TRBV13
j_gene: TRBJ1-3
CDR3nt: TGTGCCAGCAGCTGGGGGGGTTACAGCTCTGGAAACACCATATATTTT
CDR3aa: CASSWGGYSSGNTIYF

d_gene: -
abundance: few
v_gene: TRBV6-4
j_gene: TRBJ2-3
CDR3nt: TGTGCCAGCAGCCCGACGGGGGAACGCACAGATACGCAGTATTTT
CDR3aa: CASSPTGERTDTQYF